This TCR beta chain was captured by sequencing in a study of T cell responses to AZD1222 COVID-19 vaccine. This CDR3 is 13 amino acids long. V was shortened by 6 bases and J by 4 bases, with 10 bases between the two germline ends. Looked up from germline, CDR1 is SNHLY and CDR2 is FYNNEI. The protocol was immunoSEQ multiplex PCR, while the TCRdb copy is restricted to in-frame clones and leaves out a portion. The table records about 200,000 clones, 93% of them present only once. The chain has TRBV2 and TRBJ1-5, with D hard to call. The sequencing here drew on peripheral blood, taken 28 days after the second AZD1222 dose. The sequence came from an adult who received the AZD1222 COVID-19 vaccine. CDR3 protein: CASREDGNQPQHF. The CDR3 nucleotides read TGTGCCAGCAGAGAGGACGGGAATCAGCCCCAGCATTTT.